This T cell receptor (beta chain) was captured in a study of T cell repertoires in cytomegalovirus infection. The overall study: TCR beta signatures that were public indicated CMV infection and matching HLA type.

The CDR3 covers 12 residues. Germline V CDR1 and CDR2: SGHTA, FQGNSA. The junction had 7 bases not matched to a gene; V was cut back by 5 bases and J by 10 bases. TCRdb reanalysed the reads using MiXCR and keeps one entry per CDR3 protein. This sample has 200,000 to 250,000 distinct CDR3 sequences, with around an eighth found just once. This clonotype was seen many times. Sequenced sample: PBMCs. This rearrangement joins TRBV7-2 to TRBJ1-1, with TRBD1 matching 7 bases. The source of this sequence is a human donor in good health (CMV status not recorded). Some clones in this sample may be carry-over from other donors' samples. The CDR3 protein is CASSPPGQVAFF. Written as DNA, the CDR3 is TGTGCCAGCAGCCCACCAGGACAGGTAGCTTTCTTT.